This T cell receptor beta chain was identified during a study of blood T cells in healthy people across ages. Primed by a sample-barcoded 5' primer and a J-beta primer mix, a second PCR proceeded for roughly 7 to 11 cycles. Via MiXCR, TCRdb re-called the 5' RACE reads, giving one row per CDR3 protein. The sample lists about a million distinct CDR3 sequences, roughly 43% occurring once. Trimming shortened V by 3 bases and J by 6 bases, and 12 bases separated the two germline ends. Germline V lookup: CDR1 SGHTA, CDR2 FQGNSA. This CDR3 spans 14 amino acids. This chain connects TRBV7-2 to TRBJ2-4, with TRBD1 as a possible D gene (5 bases). This TCR derives from a man aged 25-45 years in good health. Material: blood. CDR3 sequence (DNA): TGTGCCAGCAGCTTTGCCCAGGGCCCAAACATTCAGTACTTC. Encoded protein: CASSFAQGPNIQYF.